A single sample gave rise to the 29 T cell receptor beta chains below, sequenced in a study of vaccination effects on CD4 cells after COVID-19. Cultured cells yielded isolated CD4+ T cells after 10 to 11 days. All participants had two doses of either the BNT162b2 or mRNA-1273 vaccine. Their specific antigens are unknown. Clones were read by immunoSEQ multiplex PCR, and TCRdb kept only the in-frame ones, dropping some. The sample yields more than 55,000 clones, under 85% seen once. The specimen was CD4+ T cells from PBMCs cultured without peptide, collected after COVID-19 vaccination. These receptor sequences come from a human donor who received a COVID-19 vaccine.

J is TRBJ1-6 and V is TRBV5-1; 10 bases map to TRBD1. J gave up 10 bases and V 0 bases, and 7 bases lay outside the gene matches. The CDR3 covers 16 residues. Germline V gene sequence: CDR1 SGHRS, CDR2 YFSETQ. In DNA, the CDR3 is TGCGCCAGCAGCTTGGGACAGGGGGCACGGTACTCACCCCTCCACTTT. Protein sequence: CASSLGQGARYSPLHF. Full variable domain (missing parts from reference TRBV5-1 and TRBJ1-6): KAGVTQTPRYLIKTRGQQVTLSCSPISGHRSVSWYQQTPGQGLQFLFEYFSETQRNKGNFPGRFSGRQFSNSRSEMNVSTLELGDSALYLCASSLGQGARYSPLHFGNGTRLTVT.

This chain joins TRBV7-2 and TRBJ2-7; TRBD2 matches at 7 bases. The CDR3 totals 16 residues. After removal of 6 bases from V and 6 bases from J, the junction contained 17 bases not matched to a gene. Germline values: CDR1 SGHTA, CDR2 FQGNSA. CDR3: CASSVPGVAGVGEQYF. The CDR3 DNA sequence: TGTGCCAGCAGTGTACCCGGGGTCGCGGGAGTCGGCGAGCAGTACTTC.

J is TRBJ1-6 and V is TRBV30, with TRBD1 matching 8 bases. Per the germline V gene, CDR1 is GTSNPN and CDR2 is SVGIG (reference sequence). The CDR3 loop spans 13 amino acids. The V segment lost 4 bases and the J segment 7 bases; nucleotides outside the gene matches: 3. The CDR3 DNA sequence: TGTGCCTGGACAGGGGGCAGGAATTCACCCCTCCACTTT. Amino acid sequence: CAWTGGRNSPLHF.

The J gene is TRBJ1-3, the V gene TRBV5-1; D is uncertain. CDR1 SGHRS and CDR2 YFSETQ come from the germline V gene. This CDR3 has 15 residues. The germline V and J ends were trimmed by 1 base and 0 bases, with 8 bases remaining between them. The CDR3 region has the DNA TGCGCCAGCAGCTTGCAAGGTAGCTCTGGAAACACCATATATTTT. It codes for CASSLQGSSGNTIYF.

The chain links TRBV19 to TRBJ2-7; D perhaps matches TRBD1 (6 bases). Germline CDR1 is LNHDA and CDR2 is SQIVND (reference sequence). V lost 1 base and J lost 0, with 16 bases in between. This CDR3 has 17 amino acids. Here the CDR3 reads CASSIGYGTQSSYEQYF. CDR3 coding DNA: TGTGCCAGTAGTATAGGCTACGGGACACAGAGCTCCTACGAGCAGTACTTC.

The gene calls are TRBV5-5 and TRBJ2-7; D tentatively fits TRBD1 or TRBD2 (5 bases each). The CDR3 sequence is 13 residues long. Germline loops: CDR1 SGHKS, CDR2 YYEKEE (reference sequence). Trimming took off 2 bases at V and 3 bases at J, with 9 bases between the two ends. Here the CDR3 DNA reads TGTGCCAGCAGCTTCCGGGACCTCTACGAGCAGTACTTC. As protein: CASSFRDLYEQYF.

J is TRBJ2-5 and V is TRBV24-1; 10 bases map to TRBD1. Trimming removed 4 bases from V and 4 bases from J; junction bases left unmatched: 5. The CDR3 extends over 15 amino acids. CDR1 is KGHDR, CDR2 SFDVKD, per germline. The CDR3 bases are TGTGCCACCAGTGACACGGACAGGGGGGGAGAGACCCAGTACTTC. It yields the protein CATSDTDRGGETQYF.

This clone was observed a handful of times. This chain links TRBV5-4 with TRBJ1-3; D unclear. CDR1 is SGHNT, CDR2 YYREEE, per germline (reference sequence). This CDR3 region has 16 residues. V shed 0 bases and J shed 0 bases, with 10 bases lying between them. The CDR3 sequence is CASSLDGSVSGNTIYF. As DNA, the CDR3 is TGTGCCAGCAGCTTGGATGGTAGCGTCTCTGGAAACACCATATATTTT.

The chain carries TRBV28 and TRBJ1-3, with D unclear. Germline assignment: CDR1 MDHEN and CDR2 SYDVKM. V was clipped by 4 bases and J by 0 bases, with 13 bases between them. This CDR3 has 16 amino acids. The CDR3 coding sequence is TGTGCCAGCAGTTCCCCGGCGGGAAGCTCTGGAAACACCATATATTTT. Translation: CASSSPAGSSGNTIYF.

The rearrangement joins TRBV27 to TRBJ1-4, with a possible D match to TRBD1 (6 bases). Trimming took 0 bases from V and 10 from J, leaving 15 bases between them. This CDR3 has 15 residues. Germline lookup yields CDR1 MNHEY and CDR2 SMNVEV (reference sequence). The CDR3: CASSLSTGSGGKLFF. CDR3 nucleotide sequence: TGTGCCAGCAGTTTATCTACAGGGTCCGGAGGAAAACTGTTTTTT. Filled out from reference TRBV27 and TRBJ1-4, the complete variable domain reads EAQVTQNPRYLITVTGKKLTVTCSQNMNHEYMSWYRQDPGLGLRQIYYSMNVEVTDKGDVPEGYKVSRKEKRNFPLILESPSPNQTSLYFCASSLSTGSGGKLFFGSGTQLSVL.

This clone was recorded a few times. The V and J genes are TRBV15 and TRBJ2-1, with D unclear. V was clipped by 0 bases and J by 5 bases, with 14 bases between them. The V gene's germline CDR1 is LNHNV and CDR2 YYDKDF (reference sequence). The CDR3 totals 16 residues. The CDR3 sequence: CATSREVITDDNEQFF. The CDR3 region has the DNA TGTGCCACCAGCAGAGAAGTCATCACCGACGACAATGAGCAGTTCTTC.

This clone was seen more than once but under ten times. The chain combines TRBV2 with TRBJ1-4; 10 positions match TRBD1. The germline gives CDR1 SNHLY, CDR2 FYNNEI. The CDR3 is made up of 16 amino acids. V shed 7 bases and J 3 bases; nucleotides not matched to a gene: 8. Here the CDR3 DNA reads TGTGCCAGCAATCCGGGACAGGGGCGTTCTAATGAAAAACTGTTTTTT. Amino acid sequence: CASNPGQGRSNEKLFF.

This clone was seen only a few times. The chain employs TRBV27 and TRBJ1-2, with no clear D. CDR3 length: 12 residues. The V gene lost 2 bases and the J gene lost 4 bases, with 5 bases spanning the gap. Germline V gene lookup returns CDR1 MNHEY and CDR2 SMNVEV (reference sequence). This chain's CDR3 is CASSLTLYGYTF. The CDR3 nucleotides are TGTGCCAGCAGTTTAACCCTCTATGGCTACACCTTC.

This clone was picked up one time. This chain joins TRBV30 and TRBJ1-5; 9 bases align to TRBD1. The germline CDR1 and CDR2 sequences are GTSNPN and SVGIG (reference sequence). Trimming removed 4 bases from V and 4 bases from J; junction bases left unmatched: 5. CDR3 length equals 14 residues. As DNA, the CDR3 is TGTGCCTGGACCGGGACAGGGAAAAATCAGCCCCAGCATTTT. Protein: CAWTGTGKNQPQHF.

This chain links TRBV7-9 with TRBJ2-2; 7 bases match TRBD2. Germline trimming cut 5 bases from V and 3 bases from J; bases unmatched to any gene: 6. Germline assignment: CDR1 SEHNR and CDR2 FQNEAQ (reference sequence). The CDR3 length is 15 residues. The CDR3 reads CASSPGTTYTGELFF. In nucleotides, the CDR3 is TGTGCCAGCAGCCCCGGGACTACCTACACCGGGGAGCTGTTTTTT. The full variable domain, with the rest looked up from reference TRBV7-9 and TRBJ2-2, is DTGVSQNPRHKITKRGQNVTFRCDPISEHNRLYWYRQTLGQGPEFLTYFQNEAQLEKSRLLSDRFSAERPKGSFSTLEIQRTEQGDSAMYLCASSPGTTYTGELFFGEGSRLTVL.

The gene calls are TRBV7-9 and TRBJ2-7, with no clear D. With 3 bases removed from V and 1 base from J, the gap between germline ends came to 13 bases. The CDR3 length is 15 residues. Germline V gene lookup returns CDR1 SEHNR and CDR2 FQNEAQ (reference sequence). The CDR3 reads CASSFSTPNSYEQYF. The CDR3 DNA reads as TGTGCCAGCAGCTTTAGCACACCTAATTCCTACGAGCAGTACTTC.

The CDR3 DNA sequence: TGCAGCGCCGCGACAGGCCAAAACACCGGGGAGCTGTTTTTT. Translating gives CSAATGQNTGELFF. V gene TRBV29-1 combines with J gene TRBJ2-2, with D tentatively TRBD1 (6 bases). CDR1 is SQVTM, CDR2 ANQGSEA, per germline. The CDR3 extends over 14 amino acids. V was pared by 7 bases and J by 2 bases, with 14 bases between.

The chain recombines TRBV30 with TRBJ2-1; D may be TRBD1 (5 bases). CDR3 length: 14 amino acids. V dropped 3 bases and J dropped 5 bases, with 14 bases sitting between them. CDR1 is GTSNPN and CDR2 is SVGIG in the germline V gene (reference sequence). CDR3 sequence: CAWSRQGKNNEQFF. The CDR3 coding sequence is TGTGCCTGGAGCCGGCAGGGCAAAAACAATGAGCAGTTCTTC.

The CDR3 bases are TGTGCCAGCAATTCAGGGGGGGGCCATGGCTACACCTTC. Translating it yields CASNSGGGHGYTF. The V call is TRBV3-1 (or the pseudogene TRBV3-2), the J call TRBJ1-2; TRBD1 agrees at 7 bases. V dropped 7 bases and J dropped 6; count of bases not matched to a gene: 8. CDR1 LGHDT and CDR2 YNNKEL come from the germline V gene (reference sequence). The CDR3 loop spans 13 amino acids.

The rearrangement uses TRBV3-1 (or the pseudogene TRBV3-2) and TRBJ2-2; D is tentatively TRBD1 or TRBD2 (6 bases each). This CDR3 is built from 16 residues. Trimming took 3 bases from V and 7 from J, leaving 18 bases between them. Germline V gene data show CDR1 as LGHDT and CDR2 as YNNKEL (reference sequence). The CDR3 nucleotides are TGTGCCAGCAGCCACGGCAGGAGGGGGGATGGCGGGGAGCTGTTTTTT. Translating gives CASSHGRRGDGGELFF.

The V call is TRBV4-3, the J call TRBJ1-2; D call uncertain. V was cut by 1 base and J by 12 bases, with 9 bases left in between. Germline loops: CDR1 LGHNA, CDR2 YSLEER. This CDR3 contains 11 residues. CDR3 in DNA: TGCGCCAGCAGCCAAGGGAGGTTCCACACCTTC. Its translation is CASSQGRFHTF.

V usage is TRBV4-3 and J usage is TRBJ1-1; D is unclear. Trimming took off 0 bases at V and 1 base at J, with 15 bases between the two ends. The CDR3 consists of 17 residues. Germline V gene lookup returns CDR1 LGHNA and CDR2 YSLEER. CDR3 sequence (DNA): TGCGCCAGCAGCCAAGATTTCCAACCGGGTTCGAACACTGAAGCTTTCTTT. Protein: CASSQDFQPGSNTEAFF.

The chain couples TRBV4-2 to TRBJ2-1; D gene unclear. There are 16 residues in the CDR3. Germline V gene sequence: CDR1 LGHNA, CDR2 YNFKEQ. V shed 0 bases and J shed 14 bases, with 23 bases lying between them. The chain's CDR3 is CASSQDFSRVGSAEFF. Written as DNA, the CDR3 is TGTGCCAGCAGCCAAGATTTTAGCAGAGTGGGCTCCGCGGAGTTCTTC.

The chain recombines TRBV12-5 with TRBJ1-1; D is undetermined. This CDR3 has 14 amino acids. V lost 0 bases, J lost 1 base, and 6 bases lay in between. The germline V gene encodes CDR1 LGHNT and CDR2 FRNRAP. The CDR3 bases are TGTGCTAGTGGTTTGGTAGACACGAACACTGAAGCTTTCTTT. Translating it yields CASGLVDTNTEAFF.

CDR3 amino acids: CASSPRLAGHNEQFF. DNA for the CDR3: TGTGCCAGCAGTCCCCGACTAGCGGGACACAATGAGCAGTTCTTC. V usage is TRBV2 and J usage is TRBJ2-1; 11 nucleotides agree with TRBD2. With V trimmed by 5 bases and J by 5 bases, 5 bases remained unmatched. The CDR3 has 15 amino acids. Germline V gives CDR1 SNHLY, CDR2 FYNNEI.

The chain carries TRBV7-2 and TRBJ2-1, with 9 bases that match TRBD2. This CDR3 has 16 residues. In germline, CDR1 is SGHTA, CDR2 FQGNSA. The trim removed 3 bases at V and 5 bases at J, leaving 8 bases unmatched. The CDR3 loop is CASSFPGGGADNEQFF. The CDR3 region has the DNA TGTGCCAGCAGCTTCCCCGGCGGGGGGGCCGACAATGAGCAGTTCTTC.

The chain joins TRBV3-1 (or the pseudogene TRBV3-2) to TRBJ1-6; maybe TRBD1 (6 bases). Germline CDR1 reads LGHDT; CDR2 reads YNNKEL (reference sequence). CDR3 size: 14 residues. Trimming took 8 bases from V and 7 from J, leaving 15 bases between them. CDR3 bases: TGTGCCAGCTCTTGGCGGGGGGCAAATTCACCCCTCCACTTT. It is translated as CASSWRGANSPLHF.

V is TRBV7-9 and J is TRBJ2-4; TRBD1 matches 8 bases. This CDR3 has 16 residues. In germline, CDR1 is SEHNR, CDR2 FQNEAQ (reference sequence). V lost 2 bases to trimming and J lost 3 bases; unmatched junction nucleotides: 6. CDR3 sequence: CASSLLVTGDKNIQYF. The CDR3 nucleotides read TGTGCCAGCAGCTTATTGGTGACAGGGGACAAAAACATTCAGTACTTC. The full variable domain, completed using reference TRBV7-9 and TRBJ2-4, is DTGVSQNPRHKITKRGQNVTFRCDPISEHNRLYWYRQTLGQGPEFLTYFQNEAQLEKSRLLSDRFSAERPKGSFSTLEIQRTEQGDSAMYLCASSLLVTGDKNIQYFGAGTRLSVL.

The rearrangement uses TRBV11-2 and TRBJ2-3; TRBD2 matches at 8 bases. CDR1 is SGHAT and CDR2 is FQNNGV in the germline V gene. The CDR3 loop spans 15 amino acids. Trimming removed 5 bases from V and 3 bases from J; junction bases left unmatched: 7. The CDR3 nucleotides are TGTGCCAGCAGCCGGCGGGCTAGCGGGACAGATACGCAGTATTTT. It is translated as CASSRRASGTDTQYF.